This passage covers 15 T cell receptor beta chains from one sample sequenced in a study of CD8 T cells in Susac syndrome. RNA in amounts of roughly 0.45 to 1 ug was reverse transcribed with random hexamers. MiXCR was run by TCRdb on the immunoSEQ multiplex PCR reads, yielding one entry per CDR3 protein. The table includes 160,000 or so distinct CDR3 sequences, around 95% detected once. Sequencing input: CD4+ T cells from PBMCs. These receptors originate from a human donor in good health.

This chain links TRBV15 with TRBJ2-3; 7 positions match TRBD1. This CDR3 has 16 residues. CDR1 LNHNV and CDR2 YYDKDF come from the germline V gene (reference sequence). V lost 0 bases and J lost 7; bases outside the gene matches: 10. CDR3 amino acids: CATSRDWRGGVNTQYF. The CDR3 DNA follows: TGTGCCACCAGCAGAGATTGGAGAGGGGGCGTAAATACGCAGTATTTT.

CDR3: CASNAQVVNTEAFF. CDR3 bases: TGTGCCAGCAACGCACAGGTCGTGAACACTGAAGCTTTCTTT. This chain joins TRBV12-3 or TRBV12-4 and TRBJ1-1; D is possibly TRBD1 (5 bases). V was shortened by 7 bases and J by 0 bases, with 12 bases between the two germline ends. This CDR3 has 14 residues.

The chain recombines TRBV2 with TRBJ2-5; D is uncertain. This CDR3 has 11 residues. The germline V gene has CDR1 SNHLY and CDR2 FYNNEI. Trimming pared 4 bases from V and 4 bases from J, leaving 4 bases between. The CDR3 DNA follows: TGTGCCAGCAGTGTCTCAGAGACCCAGTACTTC. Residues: CASSVSETQYF.

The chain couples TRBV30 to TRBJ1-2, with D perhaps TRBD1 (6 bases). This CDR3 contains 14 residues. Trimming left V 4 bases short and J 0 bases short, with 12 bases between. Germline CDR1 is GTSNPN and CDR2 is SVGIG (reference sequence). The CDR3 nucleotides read TGTGCCTGGACGAGGGAGGGGGCTAACTATGGCTACACCTTC. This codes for CAWTREGANYGYTF. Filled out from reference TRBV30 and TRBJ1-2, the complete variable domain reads SQTIHQWPATLVQPVGSPLSLECTVEGTSNPNLYWYRQAAGRGLQLLFYSVGIGQISSEVPQNLSASRPQDRQFILSSKKLLLSDSGFYLCAWTREGANYGYTFGSGTRLTVV.

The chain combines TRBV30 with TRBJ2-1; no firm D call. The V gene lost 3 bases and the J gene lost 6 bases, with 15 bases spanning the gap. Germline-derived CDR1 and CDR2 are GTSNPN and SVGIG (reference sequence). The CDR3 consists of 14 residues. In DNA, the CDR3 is TGTGCCTGGAGACCGCCCGGGCTAGGCAATGAGCAGTTCTTC. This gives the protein CAWRPPGLGNEQFF.

CDR3 nucleotide sequence: TGTGCCACCAAGCCCGATGCCTTTAGCAATCAGCCCCAGCATTTT. It specifies CATKPDAFSNQPQHF. The chain recombines TRBV19 with TRBJ1-5; D is unclear. Deletions cut 10 bases from V and 0 bases from J, with 16 bases between. Germline-derived CDR1 and CDR2 are LNHDA and SQIVND (reference sequence). The CDR3 sequence is 15 residues long.

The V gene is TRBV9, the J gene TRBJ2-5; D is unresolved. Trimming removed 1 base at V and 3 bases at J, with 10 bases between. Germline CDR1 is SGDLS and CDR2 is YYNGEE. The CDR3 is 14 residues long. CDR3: CASSVLGGEETQYF. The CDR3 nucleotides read TGTGCCAGCAGCGTATTAGGTGGGGAAGAGACCCAGTACTTC.

CDR3 protein: CASSPFFGERNTEAFF. CDR3 coding DNA: TGCGCCAGCAGCCCTTTTTTTGGGGAGCGGAACACTGAAGCTTTCTTT. The chain carries TRBV5-1 and TRBJ1-1; D unresolved. The V and J ends lost 4 bases and 1 base respectively, with 17 bases between them. The CDR3 is 16 residues long. The germline V gene encodes CDR1 SGHRS and CDR2 YFSETQ.

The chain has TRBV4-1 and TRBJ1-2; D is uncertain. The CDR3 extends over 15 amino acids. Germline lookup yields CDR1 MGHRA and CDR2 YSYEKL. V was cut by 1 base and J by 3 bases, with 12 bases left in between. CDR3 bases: TGCGCCAGCAGCCAAGTCTCCTCTGGGGACTATGGCTACACCTTC. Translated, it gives CASSQVSSGDYGYTF.

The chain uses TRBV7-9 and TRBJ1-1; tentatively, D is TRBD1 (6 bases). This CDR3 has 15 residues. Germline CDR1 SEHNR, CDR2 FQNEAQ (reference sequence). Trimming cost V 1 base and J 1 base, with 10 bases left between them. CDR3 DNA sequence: TGTGCCAGCAGCTTAGATGGACAGCCGAACACTGAAGCTTTCTTT. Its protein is CASSLDGQPNTEAFF.

CDR3 amino acids: CASSQESERAFGTDTQYF. The CDR3 DNA reads as TGTGCCAGCAGCCAAGAATCGGAAAGGGCGTTCGGCACAGATACGCAGTATTTT. The chain uses TRBV4-2 and TRBJ2-3; D unresolved. The CDR3 contains 18 residues. V was shortened by 0 bases and J by 1 base, with 17 bases between the two germline ends. Germline V CDR1 and CDR2: LGHNA, YNFKEQ.

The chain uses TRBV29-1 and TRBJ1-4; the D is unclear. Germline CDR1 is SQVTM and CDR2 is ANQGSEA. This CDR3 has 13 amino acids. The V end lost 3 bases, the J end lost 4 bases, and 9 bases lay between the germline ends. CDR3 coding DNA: TGCAGCGTTGAGGCAGCCCTTAATGAAAAACTGTTTTTT. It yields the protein CSVEAALNEKLFF.

This CDR3 is CATSGVDRSYTF. The CDR3 nucleotides read TGTGCCACCAGCGGTGTAGACCGAAGCTACACCTTC. The chain links TRBV15 to TRBJ1-2; D gene unclear. The germline CDR1 and CDR2 sequences are LNHNV and YYDKDF (reference sequence). There are 12 residues in the CDR3. The V and J ends lost 5 bases and 9 bases respectively, with 13 bases between them.

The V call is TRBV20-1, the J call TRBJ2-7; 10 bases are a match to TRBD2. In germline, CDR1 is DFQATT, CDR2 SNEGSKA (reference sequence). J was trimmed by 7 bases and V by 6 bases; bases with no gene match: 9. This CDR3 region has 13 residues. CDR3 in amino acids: CSAHIAGGEEQYF. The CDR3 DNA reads TGCAGTGCCCATATAGCGGGGGGTGAGGAGCAGTACTTC.

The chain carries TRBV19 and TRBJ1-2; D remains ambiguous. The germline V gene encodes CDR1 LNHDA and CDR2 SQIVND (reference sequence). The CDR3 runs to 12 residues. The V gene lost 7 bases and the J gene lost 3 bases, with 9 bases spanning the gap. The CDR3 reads CASNDGYYGYTF. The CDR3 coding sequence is TGTGCCAGTAATGACGGATACTATGGCTACACCTTC.